One sample yielded the 22 T cell receptor beta chains listed below, sequenced in a study of cytomegalovirus exposure and HLA in healthy donors. The study ran its PCR with 60 Vbeta and 13 Jbeta primers. Some clones are missing from TCRdb's copy, which holds only in-frame ones; the method was immunoSEQ multiplex PCR. Of roughly 180,000 clones listed, about 80% are singletons. The sample was PBMCs. The receptors here all came from a man aged 25-45 years in good health and CMV-seronegative.

The chain couples TRBV30 to TRBJ2-7; D remains unclear. Germline CDR1 reads GTSNPN; CDR2 reads SVGIG (reference sequence). V was shortened by 2 bases and J by 4 bases, with 9 bases between the two germline ends. This CDR3 spans 12 amino acids. The CDR3: CAWSPTPYEQYF. CDR3 DNA sequence: TGTGCCTGGAGTCCCACACCATACGAGCAGTACTTC.

This clone showed up just a few times. J is TRBJ1-6 and V is TRBV28; 7 bases are a match to TRBD1. This CDR3 has 17 residues. Germline CDR1 reads MDHEN; CDR2 reads SYDVKM. Trimming cost V 5 bases and J 9 bases; bases outside gene matches: 16. CDR3 protein: CASSPRQGGLGISPLHF. As DNA, the CDR3 is TGTGCCAGCAGTCCCCGACAGGGTGGGCTGGGGATTTCACCCCTCCACTTT.

The CDR3 loop is CASTSTPEALRGYTF. As DNA, the CDR3 is TGTGCCAGCACTTCTACGCCAGAGGCTCTTAGGGGCTACACCTTC. The chain joins TRBV6-6 to TRBJ1-2; D not certain. V was pared by 7 bases and J by 8 bases, with 23 bases between. The CDR3 covers 15 residues. Germline V lookup: CDR1 MNHNY, CDR2 SVGAGI (reference sequence).

The sample holds a few counts of this clone. This CDR3 is CASGLSSVHNEQFF. Written as DNA, the CDR3 is TGTGCTAGTGGTTTGTCTAGCGTGCACAATGAGCAGTTCTTC. The J gene is TRBJ2-1, the V gene TRBV12-5; weak D call: TRBD2 (6 bases). V dropped 2 bases and J dropped 5 bases, with 10 bases sitting between them. The germline gives CDR1 LGHNT, CDR2 FRNRAP. The CDR3 is 14 residues long.

The chain carries TRBV28 and TRBJ1-4, with 7 bases lining up with TRBD1. The V segment lost 6 bases and the J segment 7 bases; nucleotides outside the gene matches: 11. The CDR3 spans 15 residues. Germline loops: CDR1 MDHEN, CDR2 SYDVKM. The CDR3 DNA reads TGTGCCAGCAGCGGACGAGGGGGCTGGGGTGAAAAACTGTTTTTT. As protein: CASSGRGGWGEKLFF. The variable domain in full, completed from reference TRBV28 and TRBJ1-4, reads DVKVTQSSRYLVKRTGEKVFLECVQDMDHENMFWYRQDPGLGLRLIYFSYDVKMKEKGDIPEGYSVSREKKERFSLILESASTNQTSMYLCASSGRGGWGEKLFFGSGTQLSVL.

The rearrangement joins TRBV27 to TRBJ2-1; 8 bases fit TRBD1. The CDR3 is 15 residues long. Looked up from germline, CDR1 is MNHEY and CDR2 is SMNVEV (reference sequence). With V trimmed by 4 bases and J by 4 bases, 6 bases remained unmatched. CDR3 nucleotides: TGTGCCAGCAGTTGGCAGGGGGCACTGTACAATGAGCAGTTCTTC. Translating gives CASSWQGALYNEQFF.

This clone is a singleton in its sample. V and J are TRBV4-1 and TRBJ1-1; a weak D match, TRBD1 (5 bases). Trimming removed 2 bases from V and 1 base from J, with 8 bases in between. This CDR3 region has 14 residues. Per germline, CDR1 MGHRA and CDR2 YSYEKL. This chain's CDR3 is CASSQTGKNTEAFF. CDR3 DNA: TGCGCCAGCAGCCAAACAGGCAAGAACACTGAAGCTTTCTTT.

The chain carries TRBV7-9 and TRBJ2-3; D is uncertain. Germline V gene lookup returns CDR1 SEHNR and CDR2 FQNEAQ (reference sequence). V was clipped by 5 bases and J by 0 bases, with 9 bases between them. CDR3 size: 14 residues. CDR3 DNA sequence: TGTGCCAGCAGCCCTCTAACTAGCACAGATACGCAGTATTTT. This sequence encodes CASSPLTSTDTQYF.

The chain has TRBV18 and TRBJ1-6, with TRBD1 matching 8 bases. V shed 5 bases, J shed 8 bases, and the junction held 8 bases outside the gene matches. The CDR3 runs to 15 residues. Germline V CDR1 and CDR2: KGHSH, LQKENI. The CDR3 loop is CASSSTQGGDSPLHF. Here the CDR3 DNA reads TGTGCCAGCTCATCGACACAGGGGGGGGATTCACCCCTCCACTTT.

The J gene is TRBJ2-5, the V gene TRBV6-6; TRBD2 aligns across 8 bases. The V segment lost 6 bases and the J segment 5 bases; nucleotides outside the gene matches: 5. CDR1 MNHNY and CDR2 SVGAGI come from the germline V gene (reference sequence). This CDR3 is 13 amino acids long. This CDR3 is CASSRGGGETQYF. CDR3 nucleotide sequence: TGTGCCAGCAGCCGGGGGGGCGGGGAGACCCAGTACTTC.

This clone appeared a few times. The genes are TRBV6-5 and TRBJ2-7, with 7 nucleotides matching TRBD1. Germline CDR1 and CDR2: MNHEY and SVGAGI. Trimming removed 5 bases from V and 2 bases from J; junction bases left unmatched: 6. The CDR3 has 14 amino acids. DNA for the CDR3: TGTGCCAGCAGTGAACAGGGGCCCCCCTACGAGCAGTACTTC. Translation: CASSEQGPPYEQYF.

The chain uses TRBV19 and TRBJ2-7; D is possibly TRBD1 (5 bases). V was pared by 3 bases and J by 0 bases, with 12 bases between. The V gene's germline CDR1 is LNHDA and CDR2 SQIVND (reference sequence). This CDR3 comprises 15 residues. As DNA, the CDR3 is TGTGCCAGTAGTATGGGCAGGGCCTTCTCCTACGAGCAGTACTTC. This gives the protein CASSMGRAFSYEQYF.

J is TRBJ2-7 and V is TRBV28, with D possibly being TRBD2 (5 bases). V lost 6 bases and J 9 bases, leaving 12 bases between the germline ends. Germline loops: CDR1 MDHEN, CDR2 SYDVKM. The CDR3 length is 11 residues. CDR3 sequence: CASSNVRGQYF. The CDR3, as DNA: TGTGCCAGCAGCAATGTCCGGGGGCAGTACTTC.

This clone was detected only a few times. V is TRBV19 and J is TRBJ1-5; D is ambiguous. Trimming removed 5 bases at V and 3 bases at J, with 14 bases between. The germline gives CDR1 LNHDA, CDR2 SQIVND (reference sequence). The CDR3 runs 15 residues. The CDR3 sequence is CASSGRTGYNQPQHF. As DNA, the CDR3 is TGTGCCAGTAGTGGGAGGACCGGATACAATCAGCCCCAGCATTTT.

In its sample, this clone was seen a few times. The genes are TRBV6-1 and TRBJ1-1; 8 bases map to TRBD1. Germline CDR1 MNHNS, CDR2 SASEGT. V trimming: 5 bases; J trimming: 5 bases; junction bases outside the gene matches: 10. The CDR3 is made up of 15 amino acids. The DNA for the CDR3 is TGTGCCAGCAGTAGGGACAGGTTGACGAGGACTGAAGCTTTCTTT. Protein: CASSRDRLTRTEAFF.

The chain carries TRBV28 and TRBJ1-1, with D possibly TRBD1 on 6 matching bases. This CDR3 has 13 amino acids. From germline, CDR1 is MDHEN and CDR2 SYDVKM. Between the trimmed V and J ends, which lost 6 bases and 3 bases, there was a span of 11 bases. The CDR3 nucleotides are TGTGCCAGCAGGCCCCCAGGGGACACTGAAGCTTTCTTT. It is translated as CASRPPGDTEAFF.

The chain has TRBV7-9 and TRBJ2-3; D is perhaps TRBD1 (5 bases). V lost 2 bases and J lost 2, with 14 bases in between. The CDR3 length is 16 residues. Looked up from germline, CDR1 is SEHNR and CDR2 is FQNEAQ (reference sequence). CDR3 protein: CASSLSPTAITDTQYF. The CDR3 nucleotides read TGTGCCAGCAGCTTAAGCCCGACAGCAATCACAGATACGCAGTATTTT.

CDR3 region: CASSYRDEQFF. CDR3 in DNA: TGTGCCAGCAGTTACCGGGATGAGCAGTTCTTC. The chain combines TRBV6-6 with TRBJ2-1; D call uncertain. The CDR3 contains 11 residues. Germline loops: CDR1 MNHNY, CDR2 SVGAGI (reference sequence). V was clipped by 2 bases and J by 8 bases, with 4 bases between them.

CDR3 in DNA: TGTGCCAGCAGTGACCTCACCGACAGGGGCTCCGAGCAGTACTTC. Its protein is CASSDLTDRGSEQYF. The gene calls are TRBV25-1 and TRBJ2-7; 8 nucleotides line up with TRBD1. V shed 3 bases, J shed 6 bases, and the junction held 10 bases outside the gene matches. Germline loops: CDR1 MGHDK, CDR2 SYGVNS. This CDR3 spans 15 amino acids.

This clone was picked up a small number of times. The CDR3 nucleotides are TGCGCCAGCAGCTTGGGGCTAGCGGGAGCTATGCAAGAGACCCAGTACTTC. Protein: CASSLGLAGAMQETQYF. The chain employs TRBV5-1 and TRBJ2-5; 10 nucleotides align to TRBD2. CDR1 is SGHRS, CDR2 YFSETQ, per germline. The CDR3 loop spans 17 amino acids. Trimming took 0 bases from V and 2 from J; bases not matched to a gene: 7.

This chain uses TRBV19 with TRBJ2-2, with 7 nucleotides matching TRBD1. The junction had 3 bases not matched to a gene; V was cut back by 0 bases and J by 5 bases. The length of the CDR3 is 15 residues. In germline, CDR1 is LNHDA, CDR2 SQIVND (reference sequence). The CDR3 region has the DNA TGTGCCAGTAGTATAGAGGTCAGGGGGACCGGGGAGCTGTTTTTT. It is translated as CASSIEVRGTGELFF.

The CDR3: CASSKGLAGGEALLAKNIQYF. CDR3 bases: TGCGCCAGCAGCAAGGGACTAGCGGGGGGTGAAGCTCTTCTAGCCAAAAACATTCAGTACTTC. The chain recombines TRBV4-1 with TRBJ2-4, with 15 bases that match TRBD2. This CDR3 region has 21 residues. The J segment lost 0 bases and the V segment lost 5 bases, leaving 14 bases of the junction unmatched. Germline V lookup: CDR1 MGHRA, CDR2 YSYEKL.